What follows are 25 T cell receptor beta chains derived from one specimen sequenced in a study of blood T cell repertoires in COVID-19. Repertoires were generated with immunoSEQ multiplex PCR, while TCRdb's copy carries only in-frame clones and drops some. The sample consists of about 130,000 clones, 70% to 80% of them appearing once. Input material: peripheral blood. These TCRs come from a man in his sixties who had recovered from COVID-19.

The chain uses TRBV3-1 (or the pseudogene TRBV3-2) and TRBJ1-5, with a tentative D call TRBD1 (6 bases). Germline CDR1 is LGHDT and CDR2 is YNNKEL (reference sequence). The CDR3 contains 15 residues. The V and J ends lost 1 base and 7 bases respectively, with 14 bases between them. CDR3 DNA: TGTGCCAGCAGCCAAGTATCAGGGGACGCACAGCCCCAGCATTTT. This encodes CASSQVSGDAQPQHF.

The rearrangement joins TRBV3-1 (or the pseudogene TRBV3-2) to TRBJ2-2; D unresolved. Germline V gene data show CDR1 as LGHDT and CDR2 as YNNKEL (reference sequence). Trimming stripped 0 bases from V and 5 bases from J, with 4 bases between. The CDR3 runs 13 residues. The chain's CDR3 is CASSQDRTGELFF. The CDR3 DNA is TGTGCCAGCAGCCAAGATAGAACCGGGGAGCTGTTTTTT.

In this sample, this clone turned up a few times. The V and J genes are TRBV7-8 and TRBJ1-1; D gene unclear. The CDR3 runs 14 residues. The germline V gene has CDR1 SGHVS and CDR2 FQNEAQ. V lost 3 bases, J lost 0 bases, and 8 bases lay in between. This chain's CDR3 is CASSFGVVNTEAFF. For the CDR3, the DNA is TGTGCCAGCAGCTTCGGGGTGGTGAACACTGAAGCTTTCTTT.

The J gene is TRBJ2-5, the V gene TRBV7-3; no definite D call. Trimming took 3 bases from V and 5 from J, leaving 10 bases between them. Germline V gene lookup returns CDR1 SGHTA and CDR2 FQGTGA. The CDR3 spans 13 residues. CDR3 bases: TGTGCCAGCAGCTTGGGTGAGGCCGAGACCCAGTACTTC. This codes for CASSLGEAETQYF.

V is TRBV18 and J is TRBJ2-1; the D gene is possibly TRBD2 (6 bases). This CDR3 is 11 amino acids long. Germline V gene lookup returns CDR1 KGHSH and CDR2 LQKENI. V shed 6 bases and J shed 10 bases, with 10 bases lying between them. The CDR3 DNA reads TGTGCCAGCTCGGGTGGAGGGGAGCAGTTCTTC. Protein: CASSGGGEQFF.

The chain links TRBV3-1 (or the pseudogene TRBV3-2) to TRBJ2-1; 9 positions match TRBD2. Losses at the gene ends were 4 bases for V and 3 bases for J; bases not matched to a gene: 1. This CDR3 is 14 amino acids long. Germline CDR1 LGHDT, CDR2 YNNKEL (reference sequence). CDR3 amino acids: CASSPAGGYNEQFF. For the CDR3, the DNA is TGTGCCAGCAGCCCAGCGGGGGGCTACAATGAGCAGTTCTTC.

The chain recombines TRBV3-1 (or the pseudogene TRBV3-2) with TRBJ2-5; TRBD2 aligns across 14 bases. The CDR3 contains 19 residues. The trim removed 4 bases at V and 2 bases at J, leaving 12 bases unmatched. Looked up from germline, CDR1 is LGHDT and CDR2 is YNNKEL (reference sequence). Here the CDR3 reads CASSPGLAGGYNTQETQYF. As DNA, the CDR3 is TGTGCCAGCAGCCCAGGACTAGCGGGGGGCTACAATACACAAGAGACCCAGTACTTC.

The chain uses TRBV11-2 and TRBJ2-7, with 8 bases lining up with TRBD1. This CDR3 region has 16 residues. Per germline, CDR1 SGHAT and CDR2 FQNNGV. The V and J ends lost 0 bases and 2 bases, in that order; junction bases with no gene match: 6. The CDR3 loop reads CASSLDQGAGPYEQYF. The CDR3 region has the DNA TGTGCCAGCAGCTTAGATCAGGGGGCGGGCCCCTACGAGCAGTACTTC.

CDR3 loop: CASRGQGGPINIQYF. Here the CDR3 DNA reads TGTGCCAGCAGGGGACAGGGAGGCCCAATAAACATTCAGTACTTC. V is TRBV6-5 and J is TRBJ2-4, with 9 bases fitting TRBD1. Per germline, CDR1 MNHEY and CDR2 SVGAGI. CDR3 length: 15 residues. Germline trimming cut 6 bases from V and 6 bases from J; bases unmatched to any gene: 9.

The V call is TRBV5-6, the J call TRBJ1-6; 7 bases are shared with TRBD1. CDR3 length: 17 residues. Trimming at V came to 4 bases and at J to 3 bases, leaving 10 bases not matched to a gene. The germline V gene encodes CDR1 SGHDT and CDR2 YYEEEE. The CDR3 region is CASSPRQAGGYNSPLHF. CDR3 nucleotides: TGTGCCAGCAGCCCACGACAGGCAGGGGGCTATAATTCACCCCTCCACTTT.

The chain combines TRBV18 with TRBJ1-3, with a weak D call TRBD1 (5 bases). Germline-derived CDR1 and CDR2 are KGHSH and LQKENI. CDR3 size: 15 residues. V lost 0 bases, J lost 1 base, and 7 bases lay in between. The CDR3 sequence is CASSPPGGSGNTIYF. CDR3 DNA sequence: TGTGCCAGCTCACCACCGGGGGGATCTGGAAACACCATATATTTT.

V usage is TRBV5-1 and J usage is TRBJ1-5; D is possibly TRBD1 (6 bases). Deletions cut 0 bases from V and 5 bases from J, with 12 bases between. This CDR3 spans 15 amino acids. The V gene's germline CDR1 is SGHRS and CDR2 YFSETQ. This chain's CDR3 is CASSLEGHSYQPQHF. In nucleotides, the CDR3 is TGCGCCAGCAGCTTGGAGGGACATTCTTATCAGCCCCAGCATTTT. Full variable domain (rest looked up from reference TRBV5-1 and TRBJ1-5): KAGVTQTPRYLIKTRGQQVTLSCSPISGHRSVSWYQQTPGQGLQFLFEYFSETQRNKGNFPGRFSGRQFSNSRSEMNVSTLELGDSALYLCASSLEGHSYQPQHFGDGTRLSIL.

The gene calls are TRBV19 and TRBJ1-2; 7 bases fit TRBD1. CDR3 size: 14 residues. With V trimmed by 5 bases and J by 1 base, 4 bases remained unmatched. Germline V CDR1 and CDR2: LNHDA, SQIVND (reference sequence). The CDR3 DNA sequence: TGTGCCAGTAGTCTTTCAGGGGGTAACTATGGCTACACCTTC. It yields the protein CASSLSGGNYGYTF.

The count of this clone is one. The rearrangement links TRBV7-9 to TRBJ2-1; D remains unclear. This CDR3 spans 12 amino acids. Germline-derived CDR1 and CDR2 are SEHNR and FQNEAQ (reference sequence). Trimming took 4 bases from V and 4 from J, leaving 5 bases between them. CDR3 amino acids: CASSSMYNEQFF. The CDR3 DNA reads as TGTGCCAGCAGCTCAATGTACAATGAGCAGTTCTTC.

This clone showed up just a few times. V gene TRBV5-1 combines with J gene TRBJ1-2, with 8 positions matching TRBD1. V lost 0 bases and J lost 4; bases outside the gene matches: 5. There are 15 residues in the CDR3. Germline V gives CDR1 SGHRS, CDR2 YFSETQ. The CDR3 sequence is CASSLAAGGPYGYTF. The CDR3 DNA is TGCGCCAGCAGCTTGGCGGCAGGGGGCCCCTATGGCTACACCTTC.

In nucleotides, the CDR3 is TGTGCCAGTACCCCGGGACAGGGAACAGATACGCAGTATTTT. The encoded protein is CASTPGQGTDTQYF. The V call is TRBV19, the J call TRBJ2-3; 9 bases match TRBD1. V was clipped by 7 bases and J by 3 bases; unmatched bases: 5. This CDR3 comprises 14 residues. Germline V gene lookup returns CDR1 LNHDA and CDR2 SQIVND (reference sequence).

The V and J genes are TRBV9 and TRBJ2-1; 15 positions agree with TRBD2. The CDR3 is 17 residues long. V dropped 7 bases and J dropped 10; count of bases not matched to a gene: 15. Germline CDR1 is SGDLS and CDR2 is YYNGEE. The CDR3 reads CASGFAPGLAGGKEQFF. The DNA of the CDR3 is TGTGCCAGCGGGTTCGCCCCAGGACTAGCGGGGGGGAAGGAGCAGTTCTTC.

This clone occurred a few times. This rearrangement joins TRBV28 to TRBJ1-2, with unresolved D. This CDR3 is 13 amino acids long. The germline V gene has CDR1 MDHEN and CDR2 SYDVKM. Deletions cut 3 bases from V and 7 bases from J, with 12 bases between. CDR3 DNA: TGTGCCAGCAGTTTCGTACAGATAGTTGGCTACACCTTC. Translation: CASSFVQIVGYTF.

The chain recombines TRBV7-3 with TRBJ2-4; perhaps TRBD1 as D (7 bases). Deletions cut 1 base from V and 3 bases from J, with 10 bases between. Germline V gives CDR1 SGHTA, CDR2 FQGTGA. This CDR3 spans 15 amino acids. The CDR3: CASSLRGDSKNIQYF. CDR3 nucleotides: TGTGCCAGCAGCTTAAGGGGGGACAGCAAAAACATTCAGTACTTC.

This clone was observed many times. V gene TRBV15 combines with J gene TRBJ1-1, with unresolved D. The CDR3 totals 16 residues. V was clipped by 0 bases and J by 4 bases, with 15 bases between them. Germline CDR1 LNHNV, CDR2 YYDKDF (reference sequence). The CDR3 sequence: CATSRDRARGGTEAFF. DNA for the CDR3: TGTGCCACCAGCAGAGATCGGGCGCGGGGAGGCACTGAAGCTTTCTTT.

This chain connects TRBV28 to TRBJ2-7, with a tentative D call TRBD1 (6 bases). The CDR3 covers 14 residues. Germline values: CDR1 MDHEN, CDR2 SYDVKM. Trimming stripped 6 bases from V and 2 bases from J, with 14 bases between. CDR3 bases: TGTGCCAGCAGCACCGTTGGGGGCACCTACGAGCAGTACTTC. Amino acid sequence: CASSTVGGTYEQYF.

This clone has only one observation. The V call is TRBV4-3, the J call TRBJ2-7; D ambiguous. There are 13 residues in the CDR3. Per the germline V gene, CDR1 is LGHNA and CDR2 is YSLEER. The germline V and J ends were trimmed by 4 bases and 7 bases, with 14 bases remaining between them. The CDR3 protein is CASSPRRPGEQYF. The DNA for the CDR3 is TGCGCCAGCAGCCCACGTCGACCCGGGGAGCAGTACTTC.

This chain joins TRBV4-1 and TRBJ2-7; 10 nucleotides match TRBD1. The germline gives CDR1 MGHRA, CDR2 YSYEKL. CDR3 size: 15 residues. V lost 4 bases to trimming and J lost 4 bases; unmatched junction nucleotides: 7. The CDR3 region has the DNA TGCGCCAGCAGCCCGGGACAGGGGAGTAATTACGAGCAGTACTTC. Its translation is CASSPGQGSNYEQYF.

The rearrangement links TRBV4-3 to TRBJ1-4; D gene ambiguous. The CDR3 consists of 13 residues. The ends were cut back, 0 bases at V and 10 bases at J, with 9 bases in the middle. In germline, CDR1 is LGHNA, CDR2 YSLEER. CDR3 in DNA: TGCGCCAGCAGCCAAGATCGGGTAGGAAAACTGTTTTTT. Translating it yields CASSQDRVGKLFF.

V is TRBV5-6 and J is TRBJ1-4, with 9 bases that match TRBD1. The CDR3 loop spans 15 amino acids. The junction had 6 bases not matched to a gene; V was cut back by 3 bases and J by 6 bases. Germline V gene data show CDR1 as SGHDT and CDR2 as YYEEEE. In nucleotides, the CDR3 is TGTGCCAGCAGCTGGGGGGACAGGGCTGATGAAAAACTGTTTTTT. Translation: CASSWGDRADEKLFF.